Below, one T cell receptor beta chain is given with its context. Clones were read by immunoSEQ multiplex PCR, and TCRdb kept only the in-frame ones, dropping some. The table has more than 55,000 clones, 86% seen once. This CDR3 has 15 amino acids. Trimming pared 5 bases from V and 0 bases from J, leaving 11 bases between. Germline CDR1 SEHNR, CDR2 FQNEAQ (reference sequence). These data originate in a study of PD-L1 blockade in urothelial cancer. Study-level information: The patients' atezolizumab therapy, 1,200 mg intravenously every 3 weeks, started at some point between 2014 and 2015. Blood was evaluated 3 weeks (second dose) and 6 weeks after therapy began.

The TCR was taken from a man in his forties or fifties with urothelial cancer. The chain carries TRBV7-9 and TRBJ1-3; D call uncertain. Sequenced here: PBMCs, sampled around atezolizumab (anti-PD-L1) treatment. CDR3 sequence: CASSGVGSSGNTIYF. Written as DNA, the CDR3 is TGTGCCAGCAGCGGGGTGGGGAGCTCTGGAAACACCATATATTTT.